This T cell receptor beta chain was documented in a study of blood T cell repertoires in COVID-19. Looked up from germline, CDR1 is LGHDT and CDR2 is YNNKEL (reference sequence). This CDR3 has 14 residues. Trimming at V came to 1 base and at J to 6 bases, leaving 0 bases not matched to a gene. Sequencing used immunoSEQ multiplex PCR; TCRdb keeps in-frame clones, though not all of them. This sample has a few hundred thousand clones, with just under 90% found just once. Recruitment covered some 25 US areas and drew participants whose ages spanned roughly 18 to 100 years. Cohort assignment relied on participant-reported clinical history.

Sequencing was done on a sample of PBMCs or T cells enriched from blood (not recorded which). The chain carries TRBV3-1 (or the pseudogene TRBV3-2) and TRBJ2-3; 11 nucleotides match TRBD2. This TCR was recovered from a woman aged 45 to 65 who had been exposed to COVID-19. CDR3 region: CASSQASGGDTQYF. The CDR3 coding sequence is TGTGCCAGCAGCCAAGCTAGCGGGGGGGATACGCAGTATTTT.